These 29 T cell receptor beta chains came from one sample sequenced in a study of cytomegalovirus exposure and HLA in healthy donors. The PCR contained 60 Vbeta and 13 Jbeta primers. Here immunoSEQ multiplex PCR was the method, and the copy in TCRdb shows in-frame clones only, minus some. The data show over 85,000 clones, 78% seen once. The sequenced sample was PBMCs. Receptors originate from a woman in her 30s in good health and CMV-seronegative.

The J gene is TRBJ1-3, the V gene TRBV30; TRBD1 agrees at 7 bases. Germline values: CDR1 GTSNPN, CDR2 SVGIG (reference sequence). Trimming cost V 2 bases and J 0 bases; bases outside gene matches: 10. This CDR3 is 17 amino acids long. CDR3 region: CAWSSIGDSISGNTIYF. For the CDR3, the DNA is TGTGCCTGGAGTTCTATTGGGGACAGCATCTCTGGAAACACCATATATTTT.

This clone was detected only a few times. The chain combines TRBV6-1 with TRBJ1-5, with 7 positions matching TRBD1. Per germline, CDR1 MNHNS and CDR2 SASEGT. This CDR3 contains 17 residues. Trimming took 4 bases from V and 0 from J; bases not matched to a gene: 9. Here the CDR3 DNA reads TGTGCCAGCAGTGTCCTGTCGGGACAGCTTAGCAATCAGCCCCAGCATTTT. Its protein is CASSVLSGQLSNQPQHF.

This chain links TRBV16 with TRBJ1-3; D call uncertain. The CDR3 consists of 15 residues. Germline values: CDR1 KGHSY, CDR2 FQNENV. V shed 2 bases and J shed 0 bases, with 8 bases lying between them. CDR3 DNA sequence: TGTGCCAGCAGCCAACCTAGCACCTCTGGAAACACCATATATTTT. It yields the protein CASSQPSTSGNTIYF.

This chain joins TRBV5-1 and TRBJ1-6, with 8 bases aligning to TRBD1. CDR3 size: 15 residues. Germline lookup yields CDR1 SGHRS and CDR2 YFSETQ. With V trimmed by 5 bases and J by 6 bases, 7 bases remained unmatched. The CDR3 DNA reads as TGCGCCAGCAGTTTGACAGGGGTTTCTAATTCACCCCTCCACTTT. This encodes CASSLTGVSNSPLHF.

This clone was seen more than once but under ten times. The V and J genes are TRBV2 and TRBJ2-2; 7 bases align to TRBD1. Losses at the gene ends were 5 bases for V and 6 bases for J; bases not matched to a gene: 3. This CDR3 is built from 13 residues. The germline CDR1 and CDR2 sequences are SNHLY and FYNNEI. The CDR3 region has the DNA TGTGCCAGCAGTAGACAGGGACCCGGGGAGCTGTTTTTT. Translated, it gives CASSRQGPGELFF.

This chain links TRBV28 with TRBJ2-7; D possibly corresponds to TRBD2 (5 bases). Germline V gives CDR1 MDHEN, CDR2 SYDVKM. The length of the CDR3 is 14 residues. The V end was cut by 6 bases, the J end by 4 bases, with 16 bases between. The CDR3 bases are TGTGCCAGCAGCCTAGAGAGGGAGAATTACGAGCAGTACTTC. Translated: CASSLERENYEQYF.

The V and J genes are TRBV30 and TRBJ2-7; 11 positions agree with TRBD2. V dropped 2 bases and J dropped 3; count of bases not matched to a gene: 9. This CDR3 spans 16 amino acids. The germline gives CDR1 GTSNPN, CDR2 SVGIG (reference sequence). CDR3 coding DNA: TGTGCCTGGAGTTACATAGCGGGAGGGACGAACTACGAGCAGTACTTC. It is translated as CAWSYIAGGTNYEQYF.

DNA of the CDR3: TGCGCCAGCAGGGCAGGGGAAATTCCTAATGAAAAACTGTTTTTT. It is translated as CASRAGEIPNEKLFF. The V call is TRBV4-1, the J call TRBJ1-4; maybe TRBD1 (6 bases). The length of the CDR3 is 15 residues. Trimming removed 6 bases at V and 3 bases at J, with 14 bases between. Germline V gene lookup returns CDR1 MGHRA and CDR2 YSYEKL.

V gene TRBV5-4 combines with J gene TRBJ2-7; 11 bases line up with TRBD1. The junction had 2 bases not matched to a gene; V was cut back by 0 bases and J by 6 bases. The CDR3 sequence is 14 residues long. CDR1 is SGHNT, CDR2 YYREEE, per germline (reference sequence). The CDR3 here is CASSLVGTGGEQYF. The CDR3 coding sequence is TGTGCCAGCAGCTTGGTTGGGACAGGGGGCGAGCAGTACTTC. Full variable domain (rest looked up from reference TRBV5-4 and TRBJ2-7): ETGVTQSPTHLIKTRGQQVTLRCSSQSGHNTVSWYQQALGQGPQFIFQYYREEENGRGNFPPRFSGLQFPNYSSELNVNALELDDSALYLCASSLVGTGGEQYFGPGTRLTVT.

V usage is TRBV11-2 and J usage is TRBJ2-7; TRBD1 matches at 7 bases. Germline-derived CDR1 and CDR2 are SGHAT and FQNNGV. J was trimmed by 8 bases and V by 0 bases; bases with no gene match: 10. The CDR3 has 15 residues. CDR3 sequence: CASSLDLGQIGQQYF. The CDR3 region has the DNA TGTGCCAGCAGCTTAGACCTGGGACAGATAGGTCAGCAGTACTTC.

This chain joins TRBV7-2 and TRBJ2-5, with 11 nucleotides matching TRBD2. CDR1 and CDR2 (germline): SGHTA, FQGNSA. J lost 2 bases, V lost 5 bases, and 7 bases had no gene match. The CDR3 has 16 amino acids. The CDR3, as DNA: TGTGCCAGCAGCCGGGGACTAGCGGCGAGACAAGAGACCCAGTACTTC. As protein: CASSRGLAARQETQYF.

The chain employs TRBV16 and TRBJ1-2, with no clear D. The CDR3 covers 13 residues. Trimming stripped 0 bases from V and 1 base from J, with 3 bases between. The germline V gene has CDR1 KGHSY and CDR2 FQNENV. This CDR3 reads CASSQSINYGYTF. CDR3 DNA sequence: TGTGCCAGCAGCCAATCCATTAACTATGGCTACACCTTC.

Concerning this clone: Different DNA sequences within this sample yield the same CDR3. V is TRBV30 and J is TRBJ1-5; unclear D gene. The CDR3 runs to 13 residues. The germline gives CDR1 GTSNPN, CDR2 SVGIG (reference sequence). V lost 0 bases and J lost 2, with 5 bases in between. DNA of the CDR3: TGTGCCTGGAGTGTTGAGGGCAATCAGCCCCAGCATTTT. Its protein is CAWSVEGNQPQHF. The variable domain in full, with the rest retrieved from reference TRBV30 and TRBJ1-5, is SQTIHQWPATLVQPVGSPLSLECTVEGTSNPNLYWYRQAAGRGLQLLFYSVGIGQISSEVPQNLSASRPQDRQFILSSKKLLLSDSGFYLCAWSVEGNQPQHFGDGTRLSIL.

This sequence joins TRBV28 and TRBJ2-7, with 10 positions matching TRBD1. Germline CDR1 is MDHEN and CDR2 is SYDVKM. Trimming at V came to 6 bases and at J to 4 bases, leaving 6 bases not matched to a gene. The CDR3 covers 14 residues. The CDR3 is CASSARDRGYEQYF. In nucleotides, the CDR3 is TGTGCCAGCAGCGCACGGGACAGGGGTTACGAGCAGTACTTC.

The chain uses TRBV4-1 and TRBJ2-7, with 7 nucleotides matching TRBD2. The J segment lost 3 bases and the V segment lost 1 base, leaving 6 bases of the junction unmatched. The V gene's germline CDR1 is MGHRA and CDR2 YSYEKL. The CDR3 consists of 15 residues. CDR3 loop: CASSQVTSANYEQYF. The CDR3 nucleotides read TGCGCCAGCAGCCAAGTAACTAGCGCAAACTACGAGCAGTACTTC.

This rearrangement joins TRBV5-4 to TRBJ1-4; 9 bases line up with TRBD1. The V segment lost 4 bases and the J segment 8 bases; nucleotides outside the gene matches: 12. The length of the CDR3 is 16 residues. From germline, CDR1 is SGHNT and CDR2 YYREEE (reference sequence). Written as DNA, the CDR3 is TGTGCCAGCAGCCGGGGACCGGGACAGGGTGGGGAAAAACTGTTTTTT. Translation: CASSRGPGQGGEKLFF.

The V and J genes are TRBV14 and TRBJ1-2; D unclear. This CDR3 region has 13 residues. Trimming cost V 2 bases and J 4 bases, with 8 bases left between them. Germline loops: CDR1 SGHDN, CDR2 FVKESK. Here the CDR3 DNA reads TGTGCCAGCAGCCAAAATTGGGCCTATGGCTACACCTTC. Its protein is CASSQNWAYGYTF.

In its sample, this clone was seen a few times. V gene TRBV5-4 combines with J gene TRBJ2-7, with D possibly being TRBD2 (5 bases). Germline V gene data show CDR1 as SGHNT and CDR2 as YYREEE (reference sequence). This CDR3 comprises 13 residues. Trimming stripped 2 bases from V and 0 bases from J, with 6 bases between. The DNA for the CDR3 is TGTGCCAGCAGCTTCGGGGACTCCTACGAGCAGTACTTC. This codes for CASSFGDSYEQYF.

This clone came up a few times. The V call is TRBV19, the J call TRBJ1-2; 12 bases align to TRBD1. CDR1 and CDR2 (germline): LNHDA, SQIVND (reference sequence). With V trimmed by 7 bases and J by 8 bases, 8 bases remained unmatched. CDR3 size: 14 residues. The DNA for the CDR3 is TGTGCCAGTACGGATGGGGACAGGGGGCGCGGCTACACCTTC. Amino acids: CASTDGDRGRGYTF.

This chain connects TRBV5-6 to TRBJ2-7; TRBD2 might be the D (5 bases). Deletions cut 4 bases from V and 1 base from J, with 15 bases between. This CDR3 is built from 15 residues. Germline V CDR1 and CDR2: SGHDT, YYEEEE. The CDR3 loop is CASSPVGVNSYEQYF. DNA for the CDR3: TGTGCCAGCAGCCCTGTCGGGGTGAATTCCTACGAGCAGTACTTC. Full variable domain (rest looked up from reference TRBV5-6 and TRBJ2-7): DAGVTQSPTHLIKTRGQQVTLRCSPKSGHDTVSWYQQALGQGPQFIFQYYEEEERQRGNFPDRFSGHQFPNYSSELNVNALLLGDSALYLCASSPVGVNSYEQYFGPGTRLTVT.

The V gene is TRBV5-4, the J gene TRBJ1-2, with 7 positions matching TRBD1. With 3 bases clipped from V and 4 bases from J, the junction kept 9 bases outside the gene matches. This CDR3 has 15 amino acids. Germline CDR1 is SGHNT and CDR2 is YYREEE (reference sequence). CDR3: CASSSRAGDSYGYTF. CDR3 nucleotides: TGTGCCAGCAGCTCCCGGGCAGGGGACAGCTATGGCTACACCTTC.

The chain links TRBV4-3 to TRBJ2-2; 7 nucleotides align to TRBD2. Germline values: CDR1 LGHNA, CDR2 YSLEER. The CDR3 length is 16 residues. J lost 8 bases, V lost 2 bases, and 11 bases had no gene match. DNA of the CDR3: TGCGCCAGCAGCCAACCCCCCCGCGGGGGTTTGGGGGAGCTGTTTTTT. It is translated as CASSQPPRGGLGELFF.

This clone was seen only a few times. This rearrangement joins TRBV27 to TRBJ1-1; D is undetermined. CDR3 size: 12 residues. Trimming left V 2 bases short and J 12 bases short, with 13 bases between. The germline V gene has CDR1 MNHEY and CDR2 SMNVEV (reference sequence). The DNA of the CDR3 is TGTGCCAGCAGTTTACCCGGAACCGGGTCTTTCTTT. It codes for CASSLPGTGSFF.

The V gene is TRBV7-9, the J gene TRBJ2-2; possibly TRBD1 for D (6 bases). V was pared by 5 bases and J by 6 bases, with 10 bases between. Germline CDR1 and CDR2: SEHNR and FQNEAQ (reference sequence). This CDR3 spans 13 amino acids. The DNA of the CDR3 is TGTGCCAGCAGCCGACAGGTCGCCGGGGAGCTGTTTTTT. Translating gives CASSRQVAGELFF.

This sequence joins TRBV7-8 and TRBJ2-7, with D maybe TRBD2 (7 bases). Per the germline V gene, CDR1 is SGHVS and CDR2 is FQNEAQ. Trimming took off 2 bases at V and 2 bases at J, with 10 bases between the two ends. The CDR3 sequence is 14 residues long. The CDR3: CASSLSGGPYEQYF. The CDR3 region has the DNA TGTGCCAGCAGCTTATCCGGGGGGCCCTACGAGCAGTACTTC.

The chain combines TRBV11-2 with TRBJ2-7; 14 bases map to TRBD2. The CDR3 extends over 17 amino acids. Germline lookup yields CDR1 SGHAT and CDR2 FQNNGV. Losses at the gene ends were 5 bases for V and 6 bases for J; bases not matched to a gene: 12. The CDR3 coding sequence is TGTGCCAGCAGCCGGACTAGCGGGGGGCTAAGAGGGCCCGAGCAGTACTTC. Protein sequence: CASSRTSGGLRGPEQYF.

V usage is TRBV5-1 and J usage is TRBJ1-4; maybe TRBD1 (5 bases). V was cut by 0 bases and J by 5 bases, with 11 bases left in between. This CDR3 spans 15 amino acids. From germline, CDR1 is SGHRS and CDR2 YFSETQ. The CDR3 is CASSLGGHRNEKLFF. DNA of the CDR3: TGCGCCAGCAGCTTGGGTGGACACCGGAATGAAAAACTGTTTTTT.

In its sample, this clone was seen once. The chain combines TRBV27 with TRBJ1-5; TRBD1 matches 9 bases. Germline CDR1 reads MNHEY; CDR2 reads SMNVEV (reference sequence). The CDR3 has 13 amino acids. V dropped 4 bases and J dropped 7; count of bases not matched to a gene: 2. The CDR3 is CASSYRGRQPQHF. The DNA of the CDR3 is TGTGCCAGCAGTTACAGGGGGCGGCAGCCCCAGCATTTT.

The chain couples TRBV29-1 to TRBJ2-5; 8 bases are shared with TRBD1. The J call may be incorrect, as the DNA end agrees better with TRBJ2-7. This CDR3 is built from 13 residues. The germline V gene has CDR1 SQVTM and CDR2 ANQGSEA. CDR3 amino acids: CSVVPGGTYEQYF. The CDR3 DNA follows: TGCAGCGTTGTACCAGGGGGCACCTACGAGCAGTACTTC.